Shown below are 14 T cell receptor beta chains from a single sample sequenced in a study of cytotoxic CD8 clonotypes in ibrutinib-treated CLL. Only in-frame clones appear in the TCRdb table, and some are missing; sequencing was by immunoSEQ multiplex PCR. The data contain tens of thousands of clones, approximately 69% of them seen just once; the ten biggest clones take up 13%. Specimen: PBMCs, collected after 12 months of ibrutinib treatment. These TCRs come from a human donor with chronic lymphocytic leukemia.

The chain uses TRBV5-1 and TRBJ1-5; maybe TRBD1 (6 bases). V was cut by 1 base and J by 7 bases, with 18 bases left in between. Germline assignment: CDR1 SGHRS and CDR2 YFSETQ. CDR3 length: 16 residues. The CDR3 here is CASSLLGRGLGQPQHF. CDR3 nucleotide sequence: TGCGCCAGCAGCTTGCTCGGGCGGGGGCTCGGGCAGCCCCAGCATTTT.

The CDR3 reads CASRQQGANEKLFF. The DNA of the CDR3 is TGCGCCAGCAGACAGCAGGGTGCTAATGAAAAACTGTTTTTT. V is TRBV5-1 and J is TRBJ1-4; TRBD1 might be the D (5 bases). The CDR3 consists of 14 residues. With 5 bases removed from V and 3 bases from J, the gap between germline ends came to 11 bases. Germline V CDR1 and CDR2: SGHRS, YFSETQ.

The CDR3 DNA follows: TGTGCCAGCTCACCGATCAGACCCTACGAGCAGTACTTC. It yields the protein CASSPIRPYEQYF. The chain carries TRBV18 and TRBJ2-7; D is ambiguous. Trimming took 3 bases from V and 2 from J, leaving 8 bases between them. This CDR3 comprises 13 residues. Germline V gene data show CDR1 as KGHSH and CDR2 as LQKENI.

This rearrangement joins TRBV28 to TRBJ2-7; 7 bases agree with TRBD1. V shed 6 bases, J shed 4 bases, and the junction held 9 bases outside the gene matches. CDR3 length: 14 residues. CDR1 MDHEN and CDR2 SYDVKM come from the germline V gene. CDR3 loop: CASSRAGTAYEQYF. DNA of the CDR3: TGTGCCAGCAGCCGGGCCGGGACAGCGTACGAGCAGTACTTC.

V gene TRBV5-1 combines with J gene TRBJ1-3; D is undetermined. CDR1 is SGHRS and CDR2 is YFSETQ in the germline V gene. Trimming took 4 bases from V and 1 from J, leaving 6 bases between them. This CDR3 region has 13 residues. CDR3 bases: TGCGCCAGCAGCCCAAATTCTGGAAACACCATATATTTT. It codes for CASSPNSGNTIYF.

CDR3 nucleotides: TGTGCCAGCAGCCCCGCCCTGGTAGGGAACACCGGGGAGCTGTTTTTT. It encodes CASSPALVGNTGELFF. The chain links TRBV4-2 to TRBJ2-2; D unresolved. Per germline, CDR1 LGHNA and CDR2 YNFKEQ. The CDR3 spans 16 residues. V was pared by 4 bases and J by 1 base, with 13 bases between.

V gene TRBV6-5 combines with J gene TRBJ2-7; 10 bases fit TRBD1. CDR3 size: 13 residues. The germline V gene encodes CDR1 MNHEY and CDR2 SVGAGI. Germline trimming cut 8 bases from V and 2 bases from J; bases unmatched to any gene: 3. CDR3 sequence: CASGGTGAYEQYF. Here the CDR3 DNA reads TGTGCCAGCGGTGGGACAGGGGCCTACGAGCAGTACTTC.

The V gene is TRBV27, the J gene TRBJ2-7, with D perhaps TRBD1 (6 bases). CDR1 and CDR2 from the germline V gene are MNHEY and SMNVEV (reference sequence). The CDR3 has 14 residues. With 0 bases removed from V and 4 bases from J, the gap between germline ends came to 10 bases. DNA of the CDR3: TGTGCCAGCAGTTTATCTCAGGGGTTATACGAGCAGTACTTC. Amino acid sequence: CASSLSQGLYEQYF.

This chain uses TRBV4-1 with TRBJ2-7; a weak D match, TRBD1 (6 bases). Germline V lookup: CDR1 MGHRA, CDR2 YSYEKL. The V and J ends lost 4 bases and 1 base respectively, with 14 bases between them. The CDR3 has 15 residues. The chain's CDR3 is CASSPHDRSSYEQYF. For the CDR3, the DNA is TGCGCCAGCAGCCCACACGACAGGTCGTCCTACGAGCAGTACTTC.

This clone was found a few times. Here the CDR3 reads CATSRPFHLQYF. DNA of the CDR3: TGTGCCACCAGCAGACCCTTCCACCTTCAGTACTTC. The rearrangement links TRBV15 to TRBJ2-4; D call uncertain. This CDR3 is built from 12 residues. Between the trimmed V and J ends, which lost 2 bases and 11 bases, there was a span of 10 bases. From germline, CDR1 is LNHNV and CDR2 YYDKDF (reference sequence).

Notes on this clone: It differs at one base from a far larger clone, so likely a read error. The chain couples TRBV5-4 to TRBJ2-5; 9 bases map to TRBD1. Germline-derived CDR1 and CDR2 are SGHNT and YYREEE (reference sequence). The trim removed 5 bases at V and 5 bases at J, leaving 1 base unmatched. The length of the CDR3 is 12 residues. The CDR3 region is CASRTGGETQYF. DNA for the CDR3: TGTGCCAGCAGGACAGGGGGGGAGACCCAGTACTTC.

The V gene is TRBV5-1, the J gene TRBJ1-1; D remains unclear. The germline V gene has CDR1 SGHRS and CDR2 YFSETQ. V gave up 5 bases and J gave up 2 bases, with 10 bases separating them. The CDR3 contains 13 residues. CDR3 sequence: CASRGRVNTEAFF. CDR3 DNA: TGCGCCAGCAGGGGCCGGGTCAACACTGAAGCTTTCTTT. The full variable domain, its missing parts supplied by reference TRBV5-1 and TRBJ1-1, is KAGVTQTPRYLIKTRGQQVTLSCSPISGHRSVSWYQQTPGQGLQFLFEYFSETQRNKGNFPGRFSGRQFSNSRSEMNVSTLELGDSALYLCASRGRVNTEAFFGQGTRLTVV.

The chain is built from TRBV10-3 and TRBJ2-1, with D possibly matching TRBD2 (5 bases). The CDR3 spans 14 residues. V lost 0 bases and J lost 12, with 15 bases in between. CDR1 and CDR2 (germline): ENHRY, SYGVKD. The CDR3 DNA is TGTGCCATCAGTGAGTCTGGACTCCCCATGGGGCAGTTCTTC. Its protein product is CAISESGLPMGQFF.

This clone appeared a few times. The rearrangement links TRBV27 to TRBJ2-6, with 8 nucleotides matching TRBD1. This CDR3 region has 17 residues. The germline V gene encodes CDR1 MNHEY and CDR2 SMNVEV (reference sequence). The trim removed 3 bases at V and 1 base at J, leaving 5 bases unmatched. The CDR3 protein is CASSFGTGQSGANVLTF. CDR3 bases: TGTGCCAGCAGTTTTGGGACAGGCCAATCTGGGGCCAACGTCCTGACTTTC.